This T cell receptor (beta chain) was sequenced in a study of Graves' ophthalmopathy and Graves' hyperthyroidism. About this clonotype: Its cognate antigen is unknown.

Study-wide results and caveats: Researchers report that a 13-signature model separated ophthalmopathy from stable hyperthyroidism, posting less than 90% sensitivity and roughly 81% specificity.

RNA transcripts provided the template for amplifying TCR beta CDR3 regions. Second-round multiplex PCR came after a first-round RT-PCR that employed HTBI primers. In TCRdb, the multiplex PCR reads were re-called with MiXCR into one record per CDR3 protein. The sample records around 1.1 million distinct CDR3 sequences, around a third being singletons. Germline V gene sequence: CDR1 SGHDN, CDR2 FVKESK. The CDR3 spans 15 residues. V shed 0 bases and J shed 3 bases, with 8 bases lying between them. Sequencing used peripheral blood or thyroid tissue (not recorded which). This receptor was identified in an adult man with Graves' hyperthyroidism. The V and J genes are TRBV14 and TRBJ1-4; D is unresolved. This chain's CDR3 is CASSQDKRANEKLFF. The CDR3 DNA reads TGTGCCAGCAGCCAAGATAAACGGGCTAATGAAAAACTGTTTTTT.